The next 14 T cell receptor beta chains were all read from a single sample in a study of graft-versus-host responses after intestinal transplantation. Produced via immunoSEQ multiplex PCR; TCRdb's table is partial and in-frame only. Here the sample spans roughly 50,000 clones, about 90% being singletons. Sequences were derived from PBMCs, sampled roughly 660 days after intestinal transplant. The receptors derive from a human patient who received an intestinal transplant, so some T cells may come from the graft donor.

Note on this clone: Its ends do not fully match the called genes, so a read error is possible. CDR3: CASTLGLAGSDEQYF. The CDR3 DNA follows: TGTGCCAGCACCTTAGGACTAGCGGGCTCCGACGAGCAGTACTTC. The chain recombines TRBV11-2 with TRBJ2-7, with 11 bases fitting TRBD2. Germline values: CDR1 SGHAT, CDR2 FQNNGV. CDR3 length equals 15 residues.

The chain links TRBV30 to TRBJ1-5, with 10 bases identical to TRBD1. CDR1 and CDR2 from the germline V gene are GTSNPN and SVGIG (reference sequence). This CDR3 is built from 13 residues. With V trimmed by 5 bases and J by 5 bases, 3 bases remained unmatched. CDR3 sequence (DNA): TGTGCCTGGTCCGGGACAGGGGATCAGCCCCAGCATTTT. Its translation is CAWSGTGDQPQHF.

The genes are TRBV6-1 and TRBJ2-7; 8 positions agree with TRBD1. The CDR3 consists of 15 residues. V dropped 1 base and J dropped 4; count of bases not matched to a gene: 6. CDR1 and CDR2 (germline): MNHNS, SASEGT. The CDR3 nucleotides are TGTGCCAGCAGTGAAGAACAGGGGGGCCCTTACGAGCAGTACTTC. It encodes CASSEEQGGPYEQYF.

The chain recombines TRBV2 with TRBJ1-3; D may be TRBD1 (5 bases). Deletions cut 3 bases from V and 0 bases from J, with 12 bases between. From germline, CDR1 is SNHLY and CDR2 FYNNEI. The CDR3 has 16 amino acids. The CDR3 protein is CASSDETAFSGNTIYF. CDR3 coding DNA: TGTGCCAGCAGTGATGAGACAGCCTTCTCTGGAAACACCATATATTTT.

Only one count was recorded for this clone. This CDR3 reads CASSFPGQSSYEQYF. In DNA form, the CDR3 reads TGTGCCAGCAGCTTCCCGGGTCAGAGCTCCTACGAGCAGTACTTC. This chain joins TRBV5-4 and TRBJ2-7, with D unclear. The V gene lost 2 bases and the J gene lost 0 bases, with 12 bases spanning the gap. CDR3 length equals 15 residues. The V gene's germline CDR1 is SGHNT and CDR2 YYREEE (reference sequence).

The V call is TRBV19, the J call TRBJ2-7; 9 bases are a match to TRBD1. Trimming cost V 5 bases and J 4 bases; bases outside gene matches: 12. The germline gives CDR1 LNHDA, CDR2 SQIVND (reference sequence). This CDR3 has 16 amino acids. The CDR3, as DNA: TGTGCCAGTAGTGTCCAAACAGGGGGCTCGAGATACGAGCAGTACTTC. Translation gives CASSVQTGGSRYEQYF. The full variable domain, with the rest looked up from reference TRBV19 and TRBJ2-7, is DGGITQSPKYLFRKEGQNVTLSCEQNLNHDAMYWYRQDPGQGLRLIYYSQIVNDFQKGDIAEGYSVSREKKESFPLTVTSAQKNPTAFYLCASSVQTGGSRYEQYFGPGTRLTVT.

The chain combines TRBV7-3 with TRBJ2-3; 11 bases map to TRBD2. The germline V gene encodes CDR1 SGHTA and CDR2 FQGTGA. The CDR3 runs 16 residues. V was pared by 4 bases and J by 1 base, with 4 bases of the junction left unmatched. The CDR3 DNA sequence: TGTGCCAGCAGCTCCCTAGCGGGGGGTGGCACAGATACGCAGTATTTT. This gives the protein CASSSLAGGGTDTQYF.

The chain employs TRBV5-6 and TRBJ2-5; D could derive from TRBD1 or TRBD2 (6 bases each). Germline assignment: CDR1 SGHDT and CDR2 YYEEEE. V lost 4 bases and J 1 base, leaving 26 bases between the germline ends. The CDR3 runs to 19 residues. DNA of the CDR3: TGTGCCAGCAGCCCTACCCGGGGGCGTTGGGCAGACCCCCAAGAGACCCAGTACTTC. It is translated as CASSPTRGRWADPQETQYF.

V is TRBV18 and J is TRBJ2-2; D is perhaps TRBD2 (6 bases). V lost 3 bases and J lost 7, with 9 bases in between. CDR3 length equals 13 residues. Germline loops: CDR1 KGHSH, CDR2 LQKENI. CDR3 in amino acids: CASSPRDFGELFF. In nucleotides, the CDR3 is TGTGCCAGCTCACCTAGGGACTTCGGGGAGCTGTTTTTT. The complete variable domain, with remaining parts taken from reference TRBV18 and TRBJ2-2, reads NAGVMQNPRHLVRRRGQEARLRCSPMKGHSHVYWYRQLPEEGLKFMVYLQKENIIDESGMPKERFSAEFPKEGPSILRIQQVVRGDSAAYFCASSPRDFGELFFGEGSRLTVL.

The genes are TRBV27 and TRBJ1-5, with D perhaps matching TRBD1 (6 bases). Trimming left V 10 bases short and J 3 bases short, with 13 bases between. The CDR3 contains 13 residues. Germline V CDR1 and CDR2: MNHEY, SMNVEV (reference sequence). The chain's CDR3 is CATRDTLNQPQHF. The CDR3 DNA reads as TGTGCCACCCGGGACACACTCAATCAGCCCCAGCATTTT.

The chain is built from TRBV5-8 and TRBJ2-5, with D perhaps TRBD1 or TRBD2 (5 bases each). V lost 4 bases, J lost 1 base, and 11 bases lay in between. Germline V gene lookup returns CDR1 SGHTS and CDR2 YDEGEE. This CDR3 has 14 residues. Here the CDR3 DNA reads TGTGCCAGCAGCCGAGGGACCGGCCAAGAGACCCAGTACTTC. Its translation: CASSRGTGQETQYF.

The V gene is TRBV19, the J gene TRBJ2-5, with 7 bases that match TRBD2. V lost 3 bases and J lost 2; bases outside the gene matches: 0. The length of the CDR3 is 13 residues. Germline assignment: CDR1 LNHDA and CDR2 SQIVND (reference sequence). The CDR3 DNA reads TGTGCCAGTAGTATGCGGGGGCAAGAGACCCAGTACTTC. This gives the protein CASSMRGQETQYF.

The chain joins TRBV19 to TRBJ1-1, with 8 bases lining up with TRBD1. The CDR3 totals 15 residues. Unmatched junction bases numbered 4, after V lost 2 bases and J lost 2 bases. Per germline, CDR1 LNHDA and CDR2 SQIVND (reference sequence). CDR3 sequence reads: CASSIRQGLNTEAFF. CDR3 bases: TGTGCCAGTAGTATAAGACAGGGGTTAAACACTGAAGCTTTCTTT.

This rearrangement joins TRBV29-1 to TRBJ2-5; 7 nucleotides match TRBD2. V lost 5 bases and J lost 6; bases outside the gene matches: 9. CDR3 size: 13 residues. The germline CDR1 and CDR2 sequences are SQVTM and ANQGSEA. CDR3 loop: CSVTGGVGKTQYF. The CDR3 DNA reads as TGCAGCGTTACGGGGGGAGTTGGCAAGACCCAGTACTTC.